This TCR beta chain was captured by sequencing in a study of OX40 agonist ivuxolimab in advanced cancers. Measured with immunoSEQ multiplex PCR; TCRdb has only the in-frame clones, and not every one. The repertoire has around 17,000 clones, approximately 82% of them found once; the top ten carry 10% to 15%. Study-wide results and limits: Both blood CD4+ and CD8+ T cells showed clonal growth by week 6 at 0.1 to 3.0 mg/kg.

V was clipped by 4 bases and J by 1 base; unmatched bases: 6. Germline V gene data show CDR1 as SGHAT and CDR2 as FQDESV (reference sequence). The CDR3 totals 15 residues. For this clone: Its antigen is as yet unknown.

The sample in question was CD4+ or CD8+ T cells sorted from blood, obtained in a trial of the OX40 agonist ivuxolimab. The receptor was isolated from an adult with an advanced solid tumor such as melanoma, head and neck, liver or kidney cancer. This sequence joins TRBV11-1 and TRBJ1-1, with TRBD1 matching over 7 bases. The CDR3 nucleotides are TGTGCCAGCAGCTGGACCGGGACAGCGAACACTGAAGCTTTCTTT. It encodes CASSWTGTANTEAFF.